These 18 T cell receptor beta chains were all obtained from the same sample, sequenced in a study of tumor-infiltrating lymphocytes in primary liver carcinoma. Total RNA amounting to 500 ng was the source from which TCR beta cDNA was made with a constant-region primer. Libraries covering TCR beta were generated through three nested multiplex PCR rounds (using a slightly modified ARM-PCR). The first two PCR rounds used TRBV1-TRBV30 primers with a Cbeta primer, roughly 10 cycles each. TCRdb independently ran MiXCR on the multiplex PCR reads; one entry per CDR3 protein. The data contain tens of thousands of distinct CDR3 sequences, 65% to 80% of them singletons. RNA and DNA were co-extracted from around 18-30 mg of unsorted bulk tissue. Material for sequencing was liver tumor tissue from sampling region 5. Subset denoted: tumor region T5, tumor centre. The receptors derive from a man aged 35 to 55 with primary liver carcinoma and hepatitis B virus infection.

As regards this clonotype: The junction departs from the called germline gene at one end, perhaps through a read error. The CDR3 spells CASLSRDSAPQEAQYF. The CDR3 DNA sequence: TGTGCCAGCTTATCCCGGGACTCGGCCCCCCAAGAGGCCCAGTACTTC. The chain links TRBV11-2 to TRBJ2-5; TRBD2 might be the D (6 bases). Germline V gene data show CDR1 as SGHAT and CDR2 as FQNNGV. The CDR3 covers 16 residues.

Remarks on this clonotype: Its ends do not fully match the called genes, so a read error is possible. The chain has TRBV6-5 and TRBJ2-6, with D tentatively TRBD1 (6 bases). The CDR3 is 18 amino acids. Germline CDR1 is MNHEY and CDR2 is SVGAGI. For the CDR3, the DNA is TGTGCCAGCAGTCTTTGGACAGAGATGAAAGCTGGGGCCAACATCCTGACCTTC. Its translation is CASSLWTEMKAGANILTF.

Notes on this clonotype: A single base separates this from a much larger clone, so it may be a read error. The chain has TRBV5-1 and TRBJ2-5; D is possibly TRBD2 (6 bases). CDR3 length: 13 residues. Germline CDR1 is SGHRS and CDR2 is YFSETQ. The CDR3 nucleotides are TGCGTCACCTCGGGAGTCCGGGGAGAGACCCAGTACTTC. Its protein product is CVTSGVRGETQYF.

Comment on this clonotype: One junction end does not reproduce the germline sequence, and a read error may be involved. The rearrangement links TRBV7-6 to TRBJ1-1; tentatively, D is TRBD1 (5 bases). Germline assignment: CDR1 SGHVS and CDR2 FNYEAQ. This CDR3 is 13 amino acids long. CDR3 loop: CASGLGALTEAFF. The DNA of the CDR3 is TGTGCCAGCGGCTTAGGGGCCCTAACTGAAGCTTTCTTT.

About this clonotype itself: The conserved closing phenylalanine or tryptophan is absent in this CDR3, likely reflecting a read error. This rearrangement joins TRBV7-8 to TRBJ1-1, with D possibly being TRBD1 (5 bases). The V end lost 1 base, the J end lost 0 bases, and 9 bases lay between the germline ends. CDR1 is SGHVS and CDR2 is FQNEAQ in the germline V gene. This CDR3 contains 15 residues. The CDR3 spells CASSLGGRVNTEAFL. The CDR3 DNA is TGTGCCAGCAGCTTAGGGGGGAGGGTGAACACTGAAGCTTTCCTT.

The chain is built from TRBV6-5 and TRBJ2-3, with D perhaps being TRBD1 or TRBD2 (7 bases each). From germline, CDR1 is MNHEY and CDR2 SVGAGI. The CDR3 covers 16 residues. The V and J ends lost 4 bases and 6 bases respectively, with 20 bases between them. In DNA form, the CDR3 reads TGTGCCAGCAGTTCGCCAGGGGGAGGGGATAAGGATACGCAGTATTTT. This encodes CASSSPGGGDKDTQYF.

Points on this clonotype: A read error may be the cause here, since a much bigger clone is one base away. The J gene is TRBJ2-3, the V gene TRBV7-8; 13 nucleotides line up with TRBD2. The CDR3 is 20 residues long. V lost 4 bases, J lost 3 bases, and 16 bases stayed unmatched. CDR1 SGHVS and CDR2 FQNEAQ come from the germline V gene. The CDR3 spells CASSSGLAGLISEGTDTQYF. The CDR3 nucleotides read TGTGCCAGCAGCTCGGGACTAGCGGGACTGATCTCCGAGGGGACAGATACGCAGTATTTT.

The chain employs TRBV6-1 and TRBJ1-1; D possibly corresponds to TRBD1 (6 bases). The CDR3 loop spans 15 amino acids. V lost 1 base, J lost 4 bases, and 13 bases lay in between. CDR1 and CDR2 from the germline V gene are MNHNS and SASEGT. The CDR3 protein is CASSEGEGGSTEAFF. The CDR3, as DNA: TGTGCCAGCAGTGAAGGGGAGGGGGGGAGCACTGAAGCTTTCTTT.

In its sample, this clonotype was seen a few times. The V and J genes are TRBV28 and TRBJ2-6, with unresolved D. This CDR3 comprises 12 residues. Per germline, CDR1 MDHEN and CDR2 SYDVKM. V was shortened by 8 bases and J by 9 bases, with 11 bases between the two germline ends. CDR3 amino acids: CASPRFDNVLTF. CDR3 DNA sequence: TGTGCCAGCCCTCGATTTGACAACGTCCTGACTTTC.

This clonotype was counted a single time. Since no conserved phenylalanine or tryptophan closes the CDR3, a read error is the likely cause. The gene calls are TRBV29-1 and TRBJ2-5; TRBD2 is a possible D gene (5 bases). Per germline, CDR1 SQVTM and CDR2 ANQGSEA. With 4 bases removed from V and 9 bases from J, the gap between germline ends came to 18 bases. The CDR3 has 13 residues. The CDR3 coding sequence is TGCAGCGTTGGTGAGAGGGCCGCTGAGTCCCAGTACTCC. Its protein product is CSVGERAAESQYS.

With respect to this clonotype: One end of the junction is discordant with germline, which a read error may explain. V is TRBV11-2 and J is TRBJ2-1; 7 nucleotides line up with TRBD1. This CDR3 contains 15 residues. Germline V CDR1 and CDR2: SGHAT, FQNNGV. CDR3 in DNA: TGTGCCAGCAGCTTACAAAGACCGACAGGGAATGAGCAGTCCTTC. Translation: CASSLQRPTGNEQSF. Drawing the rest from reference TRBV11-2 and TRBJ2-1, the complete variable domain is EAGVAQSPRYKIIEKRQSVAFWCNPISGHATLYWYQQILGQGPKLLIQFQNNGVVDDSQLPKDRFSAERLKGVDSTLKIQPAKLEDSAVYLCASSLQRPTGNEQSFGPGTRLTVL.

This clonotype was detected ten times or more. The chain carries TRBV10-3 and TRBJ2-3; D is perhaps TRBD1 (5 bases). Germline values: CDR1 ENHRY, CDR2 SYGVKD. V was pared by 2 bases and J by 4 bases, with 10 bases between. This CDR3 has 14 amino acids. CDR3 loop: CAISEAPGPDTQYF. In DNA, the CDR3 is TGTGCCATCAGTGAGGCCCCAGGGCCAGATACGCAGTATTTT.

This clonotype was observed once. A much larger clone sits a single nucleotide away, making a read error possible. This rearrangement joins TRBV30 to TRBJ1-1, with a weak D call TRBD1 (6 bases). The CDR3 sequence is 12 residues long. Germline CDR1 and CDR2: GTSNPN and SVGIG (reference sequence). This chain's CDR3 is CAGGRMSTEAFF. CDR3 bases: TGTGCGGGGGGCAGGATGAGCACTGAAGCTTTCTTT.

Notes on this clonotype: Because it lacks the conserved phenylalanine or tryptophan at the end, this CDR3 is likely a read error. The CDR3 spells CASSLTSGQRQYL. The CDR3 nucleotides are TGTGCCAGCAGTCTAACTTCGGGACAGCGTCAGTACTTA. The chain has TRBV6-5 and TRBJ2-5; TRBD1 agrees at 7 bases. CDR1 is MNHEY, CDR2 SVGAGI, per germline. V lost 5 bases, J lost 11 bases, and 11 bases stayed unmatched. The CDR3 contains 13 residues.

In its sample, this clonotype was seen once. Without the conserved terminal phenylalanine or tryptophan, this CDR3 likely stems from a read error. The chain recombines TRBV29-1 with TRBJ1-1, with TRBD1 as a possible D gene (6 bases). CDR1 is SQVTM and CDR2 is ANQGSEA in the germline V gene. With 4 bases removed from V and 0 bases from J, the gap between germline ends came to 18 bases. The CDR3 runs 16 residues. In DNA form, the CDR3 reads TGCAGCGTTGGTGGGGCCAGGGACACTATGAACACTGAAGCTTTCTTA. It encodes CSVGGARDTMNTEAFL.

This clonotype was seen ten or more times. The chain couples TRBV29-1 to TRBJ2-3; no clear D. Germline V gene lookup returns CDR1 SQVTM and CDR2 ANQGSEA. The CDR3 is 13 amino acids. Between the trimmed V and J ends, which lost 4 bases and 4 bases, there was a span of 12 bases. The CDR3 loop reads CSVGPPGADTQYF. Here the CDR3 DNA reads TGCAGCGTTGGCCCACCAGGCGCAGATACGCAGTATTTT.

This clonotype was observed once. The J gene is TRBJ2-5, the V gene TRBV11-2; perhaps TRBD2 as D (6 bases). V dropped 11 bases and J dropped 12 bases, with 34 bases sitting between them. The CDR3 is made up of 16 amino acids. Germline V gene data show CDR1 as SGHAT and CDR2 as FQNNGV. The CDR3 sequence is CAFRSRDSAHQETKYF. CDR3 sequence (DNA): TGTGCCTTCAGATCCCGGGACTCGGCCCACCAAGAAACCAAGTACTTC.

Note on this clonotype: The CDR3 carries no conserved terminal phenylalanine or tryptophan, so it likely arises from a read error. The genes are TRBV11-2 and TRBJ2-1; D unresolved. The CDR3 has 13 residues. V lost 6 bases and J 8 bases, leaving 14 bases between the germline ends. CDR1 is SGHAT, CDR2 FQNNGV, per germline. The CDR3 region is CASSLNDAHEQFI. The CDR3 DNA reads as TGTGCCAGCAGTTTAAATGATGCCCATGAGCAGTTCATC.